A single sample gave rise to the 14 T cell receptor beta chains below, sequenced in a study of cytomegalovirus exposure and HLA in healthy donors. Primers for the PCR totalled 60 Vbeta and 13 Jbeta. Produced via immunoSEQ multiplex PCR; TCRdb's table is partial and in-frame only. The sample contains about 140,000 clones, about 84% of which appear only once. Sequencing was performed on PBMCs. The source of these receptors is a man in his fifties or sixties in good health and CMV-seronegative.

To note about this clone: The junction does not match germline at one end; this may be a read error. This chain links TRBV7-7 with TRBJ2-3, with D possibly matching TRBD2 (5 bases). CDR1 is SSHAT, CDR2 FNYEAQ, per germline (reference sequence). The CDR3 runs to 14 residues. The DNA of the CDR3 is TGTGCTAGCAGCTTAGGAGGAGGCTTCGATACGCAGTATTTT. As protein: CASSLGGGFDTQYF.

For the CDR3, the DNA is TGCGCCAGCAGTTTCTCGACAGGGAACCCCTACGAGCAGTACTTC. Its protein is CASSFSTGNPYEQYF. The V call is TRBV5-1, the J call TRBJ2-7; 7 bases line up with TRBD1. In germline, CDR1 is SGHRS, CDR2 YFSETQ. CDR3 length: 15 residues. V shed 5 bases and J 2 bases; nucleotides not matched to a gene: 10.

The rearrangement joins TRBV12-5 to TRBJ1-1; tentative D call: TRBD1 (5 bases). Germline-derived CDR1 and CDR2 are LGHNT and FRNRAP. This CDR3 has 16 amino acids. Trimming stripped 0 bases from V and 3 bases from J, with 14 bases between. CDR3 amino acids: CASGLVVSGADTEAFF. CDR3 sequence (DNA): TGTGCTAGTGGTTTGGTTGTCAGTGGGGCGGACACTGAAGCTTTCTTT. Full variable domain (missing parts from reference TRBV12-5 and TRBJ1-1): DARVTQTPRHKVTEMGQEVTMRCQPILGHNTVFWYRQTMMQGLELLAYFRNRAPLDDSGMPKDRFSAEMPDATLATLKIQPSEPRDSAVYFCASGLVVSGADTEAFFGQGTRLTVV.

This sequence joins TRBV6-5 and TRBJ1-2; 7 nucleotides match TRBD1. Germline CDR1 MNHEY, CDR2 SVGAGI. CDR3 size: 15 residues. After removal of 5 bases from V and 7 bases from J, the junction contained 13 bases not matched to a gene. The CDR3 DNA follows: TGTGCCAGCAGTGGCAGACAGGGTGATTTCCTTGGCTACACCTTC. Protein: CASSGRQGDFLGYTF.

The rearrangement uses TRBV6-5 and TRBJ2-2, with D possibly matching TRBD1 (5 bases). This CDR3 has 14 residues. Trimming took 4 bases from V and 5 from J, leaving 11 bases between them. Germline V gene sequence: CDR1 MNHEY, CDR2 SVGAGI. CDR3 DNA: TGTGCCAGCAGTTTCCGGAAGGGGACCGGGGAGCTGTTTTTT. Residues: CASSFRKGTGELFF.

Written as DNA, the CDR3 is TGTGCCAGCAGTTACAGGGGCCAGCCCCAAAACATTCAGTACTTC. Protein product: CASSYRGQPQNIQYF. V gene TRBV6-5 combines with J gene TRBJ2-4; maybe TRBD1 (5 bases). Trimming took off 2 bases at V and 5 bases at J, with 13 bases between the two ends. The CDR3 has 15 residues. The V gene's germline CDR1 is MNHEY and CDR2 SVGAGI.

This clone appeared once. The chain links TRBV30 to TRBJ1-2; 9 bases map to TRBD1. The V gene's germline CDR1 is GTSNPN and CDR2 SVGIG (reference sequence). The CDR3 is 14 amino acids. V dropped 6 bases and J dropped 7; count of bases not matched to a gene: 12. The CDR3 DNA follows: TGTGCCTGCCATGTGACCGGGACAGGGTCTGGCTACACCTTC. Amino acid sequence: CACHVTGTGSGYTF.

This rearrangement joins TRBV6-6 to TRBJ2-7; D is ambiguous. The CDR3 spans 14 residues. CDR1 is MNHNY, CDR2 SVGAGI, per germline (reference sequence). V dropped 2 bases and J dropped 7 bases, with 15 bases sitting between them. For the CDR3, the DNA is TGTGCCAGCAGTTACGAGACCATCGGGTGGGAGCAGTACTTC. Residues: CASSYETIGWEQYF.

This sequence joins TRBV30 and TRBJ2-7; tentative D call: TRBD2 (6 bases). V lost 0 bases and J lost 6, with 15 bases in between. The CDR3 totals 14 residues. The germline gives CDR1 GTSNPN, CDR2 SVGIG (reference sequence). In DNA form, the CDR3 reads TGTGCCTGGAGTGTACCCCGGGTGGGGGGCGAGCAGTACTTC. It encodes CAWSVPRVGGEQYF.

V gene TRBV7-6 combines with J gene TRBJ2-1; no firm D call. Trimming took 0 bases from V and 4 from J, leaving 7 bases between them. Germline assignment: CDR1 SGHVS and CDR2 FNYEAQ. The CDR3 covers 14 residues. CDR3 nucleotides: TGTGCCAGCAGCTTAGCGTCGGTTTACAATGAGCAGTTCTTC. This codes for CASSLASVYNEQFF.

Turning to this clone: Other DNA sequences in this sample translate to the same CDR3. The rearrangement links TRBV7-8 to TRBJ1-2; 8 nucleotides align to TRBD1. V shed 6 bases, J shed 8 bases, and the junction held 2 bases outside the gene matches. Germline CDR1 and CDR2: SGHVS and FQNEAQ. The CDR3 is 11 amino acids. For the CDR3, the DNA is TGTGCCAGCAGTTCAGGGGGCGGCTACACCTTC. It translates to CASSSGGGYTF. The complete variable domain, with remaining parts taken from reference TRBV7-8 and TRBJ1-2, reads GAGVSQSPRYKVAKRGQDVALRCDPISGHVSLFWYQQALGQGPEFLTYFQNEAQLDKSGLPSDRFFAERPEGSVSTLKIQRTQQEDSAVYLCASSSGGGYTFGSGTRLTVV.

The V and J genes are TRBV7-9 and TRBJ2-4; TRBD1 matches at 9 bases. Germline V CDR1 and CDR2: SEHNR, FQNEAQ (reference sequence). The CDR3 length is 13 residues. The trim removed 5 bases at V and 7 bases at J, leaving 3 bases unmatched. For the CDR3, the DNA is TGTGCCAGCAGCAATGACAGGGGGAACATTCAGTACTTC. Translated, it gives CASSNDRGNIQYF.

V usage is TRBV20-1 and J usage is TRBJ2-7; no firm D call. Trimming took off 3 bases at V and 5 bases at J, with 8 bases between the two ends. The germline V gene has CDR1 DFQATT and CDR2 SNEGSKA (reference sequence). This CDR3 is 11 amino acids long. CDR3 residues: CSARRENEQYF. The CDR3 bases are TGCAGTGCTAGGAGAGAAAACGAGCAGTACTTC.

The CDR3 here is CASSFWARGNSPLHF. In DNA form, the CDR3 reads TGTGCCAGCAGCTTCTGGGCAAGGGGGAATTCACCCCTCCACTTT. V usage is TRBV11-2 and J usage is TRBJ1-6, with TRBD1 as a possible D gene (6 bases). CDR1 is SGHAT, CDR2 FQNNGV, per germline. CDR3 length equals 15 residues. With 3 bases removed from V and 7 bases from J, the gap between germline ends came to 13 bases.